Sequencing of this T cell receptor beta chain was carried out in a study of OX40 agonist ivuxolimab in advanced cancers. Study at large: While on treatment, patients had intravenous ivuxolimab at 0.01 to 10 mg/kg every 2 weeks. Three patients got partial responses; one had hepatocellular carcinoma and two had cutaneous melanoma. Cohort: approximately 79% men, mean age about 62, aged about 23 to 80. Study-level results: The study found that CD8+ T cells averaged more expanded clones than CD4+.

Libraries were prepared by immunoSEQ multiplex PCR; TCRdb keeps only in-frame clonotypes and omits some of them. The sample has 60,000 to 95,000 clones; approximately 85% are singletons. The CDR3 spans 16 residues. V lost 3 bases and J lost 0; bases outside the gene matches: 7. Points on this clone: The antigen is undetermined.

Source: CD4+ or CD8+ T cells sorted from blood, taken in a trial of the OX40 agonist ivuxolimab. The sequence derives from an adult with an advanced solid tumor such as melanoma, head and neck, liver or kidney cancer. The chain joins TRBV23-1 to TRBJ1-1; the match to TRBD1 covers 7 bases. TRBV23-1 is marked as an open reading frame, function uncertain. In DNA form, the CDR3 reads TGCGCCAGCAGTCAGTCCGGGACAGACATGAACACTGAAGCTTTCTTT. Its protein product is CASSQSGTDMNTEAFF.